Below, 16 T cell receptor beta chains from the same sample are listed, as sequenced in a study of blood T cell repertoires in COVID-19. The repertoire was sequenced with immunoSEQ multiplex PCR; TCRdb's copy has only in-frame clones and lacks some. The table includes approximately 140,000 clones, approximately 92% detected once. The specimen was peripheral blood. The receptors were gathered from a young man with COVID-19, enrolled during active disease.

The J gene is TRBJ2-7, the V gene TRBV27; 7 bases are shared with TRBD1. Germline V lookup: CDR1 MNHEY, CDR2 SMNVEV (reference sequence). The CDR3 is 13 residues long. V shed 3 bases and J 6 bases; nucleotides not matched to a gene: 5. CDR3 DNA sequence: TGTGCCAGCAGTTTGGGATACAGGGGCGAGCAGTACTTC. Its translation is CASSLGYRGEQYF.

This clone is a singleton in its sample. The chain employs TRBV27 and TRBJ2-6, with D unresolved. This CDR3 has 13 amino acids. Trimming left V 3 bases short and J 4 bases short, with 4 bases between. Germline CDR1 MNHEY, CDR2 SMNVEV (reference sequence). CDR3 region: CASSFPGANVLTF. The CDR3 region has the DNA TGTGCCAGCAGTTTCCCGGGGGCCAACGTCCTGACTTTC.

The chain recombines TRBV19 with TRBJ1-5; 7 bases map to TRBD1. The CDR3 has 14 amino acids. In germline, CDR1 is LNHDA, CDR2 SQIVND (reference sequence). Trimming removed 3 bases from V and 6 bases from J; junction bases left unmatched: 5. CDR3 in amino acids: CASSIRGLGQPQHF. Here the CDR3 DNA reads TGTGCCAGTAGTATTAGGGGGCTCGGTCAGCCCCAGCATTTT. Based on the CDR3 plus reference TRBV19 and TRBJ1-5, the full variable domain is DGGITQSPKYLFRKEGQNVTLSCEQNLNHDAMYWYRQDPGQGLRLIYYSQIVNDFQKGDIAEGYSVSREKKESFPLTVTSAQKNPTAFYLCASSIRGLGQPQHFGDGTRLSIL.

The genes are TRBV6-5 and TRBJ2-7, with 9 bases lining up with TRBD1. The germline V gene has CDR1 MNHEY and CDR2 SVGAGI. CDR3 length: 12 residues. With 5 bases clipped from V and 6 bases from J, the junction kept 2 bases outside the gene matches. CDR3 in amino acids: CASSKDRGEQYF. CDR3 coding DNA: TGTGCCAGCAGTAAGGACAGGGGCGAGCAGTACTTC.

This clone was counted only a few times. The chain carries TRBV7-6 and TRBJ1-4; 9 bases agree with TRBD1. The trim removed 4 bases at V and 7 bases at J, leaving 7 bases unmatched. The CDR3 length is 15 residues. The germline V gene has CDR1 SGHVS and CDR2 FNYEAQ. The CDR3 DNA sequence: TGTGCCAGCAGCTCTTACAGGGGGCGGGCTGAAAAACTGTTTTTT. The encoded protein is CASSSYRGRAEKLFF.

The rearrangement joins TRBV5-4 to TRBJ2-3; TRBD1 might be the D (5 bases). The CDR3 has 15 amino acids. The V and J ends lost 4 bases and 8 bases respectively, with 20 bases between them. Germline-derived CDR1 and CDR2 are SGHNT and YYREEE (reference sequence). CDR3: CASSLYRSSGVTQYF. The CDR3 nucleotides read TGTGCCAGCAGCCTGTACAGGAGTAGTGGGGTTACGCAGTATTTT.

The chain recombines TRBV13 with TRBJ2-6; TRBD2 is a possible D gene (5 bases). The CDR3 extends over 18 amino acids. Trimming took off 0 bases at V and 0 bases at J, with 12 bases between the two ends. CDR1 is PRHDT and CDR2 is FYEKMQ in the germline V gene (reference sequence). CDR3 bases: TGTGCCAGCAGCTTAGGCCGGACTTGGTTCTCTGGGGCCAACGTCCTGACTTTC. Translation gives CASSLGRTWFSGANVLTF.

The chain combines TRBV28 with TRBJ2-3; TRBD2 matches at 10 bases. Germline values: CDR1 MDHEN, CDR2 SYDVKM. The CDR3 length is 13 residues. With V trimmed by 10 bases and J by 2 bases, 3 bases remained unmatched. In DNA, the CDR3 is TGTGCCACCGGGACTAGCGCCACAGATACGCAGTATTTT. Translating gives CATGTSATDTQYF. Based on the CDR3 plus reference TRBV28 and TRBJ2-3, the full variable domain is DVKVTQSSRYLVKRTGEKVFLECVQDMDHENMFWYRQDPGLGLRLIYFSYDVKMKEKGDIPEGYSVSREKKERFSLILESASTNQTSMYLCATGTSATDTQYFGPGTRLTVL.

The rearrangement links TRBV5-1 to TRBJ2-1, with TRBD2 identical over 12 bases. The germline gives CDR1 SGHRS, CDR2 YFSETQ. CDR3 length: 15 residues. V lost 1 base, J lost 7 bases, and 3 bases stayed unmatched. The CDR3 spells CASSLKLAGGNEQFF. The CDR3, as DNA: TGCGCCAGCAGCTTGAAACTAGCGGGAGGAAATGAGCAGTTCTTC.

This chain links TRBV21-1 with TRBJ1-4; the table's TRBD1 call for D was not verified on the DNA. TRBV21-1 is deemed a pseudogene. This CDR3 has 17 amino acids. DNA of the CDR3: TGTGCCAGCAGCAAAGCGTTCCGGACAGGTGAGAATGAAAAACTGTTTTTT. It encodes CASSKAFRTGENEKLFF.

For this clone: Other nucleotide sequences from this sample produce the same CDR3. The chain links TRBV27 to TRBJ2-1, with a weak D call TRBD2 (5 bases). Between the trimmed V and J ends, which lost 7 bases and 0 bases, there was a span of 7 bases. Germline V gives CDR1 MNHEY, CDR2 SMNVEV (reference sequence). The CDR3 is 13 residues long. The CDR3, as DNA: TGTGCCAGCACCGGAGGCTCCTACAATGAGCAGTTCTTC. Translating it yields CASTGGSYNEQFF.

The chain couples TRBV11-2 to TRBJ2-1; TRBD2 matches 7 bases. V gave up 6 bases and J gave up 6 bases; unmatched junction bases: 11. The CDR3 contains 15 residues. Germline assignment: CDR1 SGHAT and CDR2 FQNNGV. This CDR3 is CASRKLLADINEQFF. Here the CDR3 DNA reads TGTGCCAGCAGAAAATTGCTAGCGGACATCAATGAGCAGTTCTTC.

The chain uses TRBV5-4 and TRBJ2-3; maybe TRBD2 (6 bases). V was trimmed by 4 bases and J by 0 bases, leaving 9 bases between them. The CDR3 extends over 14 amino acids. CDR1 is SGHNT, CDR2 YYREEE, per germline (reference sequence). The CDR3, as DNA: TGTGCCAGCAGCCAAAGCGGGAGCACAGATACGCAGTATTTT. Residues: CASSQSGSTDTQYF.

This rearrangement joins TRBV6-2 or TRBV6-3 to TRBJ1-5; no definite D call. Germline-derived CDR1 and CDR2 are MNHEY and SVGEGT. The V end lost 0 bases, the J end lost 3 bases, and 12 bases lay between the germline ends. This CDR3 contains 16 residues. The CDR3 region is CASSYSLRGYNQPQHF. The CDR3 DNA reads as TGTGCCAGCAGTTACTCACTCCGGGGTTACAATCAGCCCCAGCATTTT.

This chain connects TRBV7-8 to TRBJ2-2; perhaps TRBD2 as D (6 bases). The germline V gene encodes CDR1 SGHVS and CDR2 FQNEAQ. V was cut by 3 bases and J by 0 bases, with 11 bases left in between. The CDR3 covers 16 residues. CDR3 bases: TGTGCCAGCAGCTTTCCCCGGGAGACGAACACCGGGGAGCTGTTTTTT. Amino acid sequence: CASSFPRETNTGELFF.

V and J are TRBV28 and TRBJ2-7; no reliable D call. V was cut by 3 bases and J by 3 bases, with 18 bases left in between. There are 16 residues in the CDR3. Germline CDR1 MDHEN, CDR2 SYDVKM. CDR3 DNA sequence: TGTGCCAGCAGTTTCTTTCGCGAGGCACCACTCTACGAGCAGTACTTC. It encodes CASSFFREAPLYEQYF.